The source of this T cell receptor beta chain is a study of identical twins. Ten or more counts support this clonotype. Its antigen is as yet unknown. Study observations and caveats: The study drew conclusions from cross-sectional statistical analysis, not from following the same donors. Clonotypes of the beta chain that were abundant in cord blood carried fewer insertions (memory repertoires showed none). Within monozygotic twins, out-of-frame TCR alpha sharing was underestimated by the models.

The CDR3 consists of 16 residues. Unmatched junction bases numbered 7, after V lost 5 bases and J lost 0 bases. From germline, CDR1 is SGHAT and CDR2 FQNNGV. TCRdb itself ran the 5' RACE reads through MiXCR, one entry per CDR3 protein. The table includes 350,000 to 450,000 distinct CDR3 sequences, under 20% detected once. This chain connects TRBV11-2 to TRBJ1-2; TRBD1 agrees at 9 bases. The origin of this receptor is a man aged 45-60 years in good health. Material: naive T cells sorted from blood. The CDR3 DNA reads as TGTGCCAGCAGCCCAAACAGGGGGCCCCCTAACTATGGCTACACCTTC. Translation gives CASSPNRGPPNYGYTF.